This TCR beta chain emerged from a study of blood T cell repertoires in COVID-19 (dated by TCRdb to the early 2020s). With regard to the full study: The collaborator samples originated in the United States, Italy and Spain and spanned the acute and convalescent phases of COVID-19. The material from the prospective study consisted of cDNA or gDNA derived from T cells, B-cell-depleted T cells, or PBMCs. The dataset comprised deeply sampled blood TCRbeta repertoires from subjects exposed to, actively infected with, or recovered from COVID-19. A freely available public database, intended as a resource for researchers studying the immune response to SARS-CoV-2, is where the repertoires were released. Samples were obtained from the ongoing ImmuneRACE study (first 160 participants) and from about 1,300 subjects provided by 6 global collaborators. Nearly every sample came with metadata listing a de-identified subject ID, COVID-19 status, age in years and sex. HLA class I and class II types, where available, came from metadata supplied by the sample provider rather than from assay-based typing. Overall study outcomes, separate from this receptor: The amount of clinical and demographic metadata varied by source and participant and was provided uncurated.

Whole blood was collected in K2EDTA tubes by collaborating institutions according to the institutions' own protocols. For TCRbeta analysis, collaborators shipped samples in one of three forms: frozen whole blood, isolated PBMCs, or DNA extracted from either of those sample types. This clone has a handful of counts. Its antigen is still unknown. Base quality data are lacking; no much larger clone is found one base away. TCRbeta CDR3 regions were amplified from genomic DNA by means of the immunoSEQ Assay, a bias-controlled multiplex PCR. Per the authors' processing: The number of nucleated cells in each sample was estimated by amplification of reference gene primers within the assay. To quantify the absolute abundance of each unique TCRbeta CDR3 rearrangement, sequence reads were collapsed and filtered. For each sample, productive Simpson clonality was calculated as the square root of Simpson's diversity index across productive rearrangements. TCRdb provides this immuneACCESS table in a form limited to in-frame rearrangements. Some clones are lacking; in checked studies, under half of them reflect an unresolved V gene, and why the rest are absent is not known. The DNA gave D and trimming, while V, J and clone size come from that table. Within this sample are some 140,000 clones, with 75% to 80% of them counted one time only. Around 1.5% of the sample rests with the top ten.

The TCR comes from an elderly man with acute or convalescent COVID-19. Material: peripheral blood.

CDR3 sequence: CAIRNRTGGSGELFF. The nucleotides read TGTGCCATCAGAAACCGGACAGGGGGCAGCGGGGAGCTGTTTTTT. Recombination connected TRBV10-3 to TRBJ2-2; TRBD1 fits 11 bases in the junction. Relative to germline, V is missing 6 bases and J is missing 7 bases, with 7 bases of the junction outside any gene match. Spanning cysteine to phenylalanine, the CDR3 consists of 15 amino acids. CDR3 DNA only is kept here, 45 bases in frame from base 1. CDR1 is given as ENHRY and CDR2 as SYGVKD, both from the germline V gene.